This T cell receptor (beta chain) is drawn from a study of shared clonotypes between healthy human individuals (dated by TCRdb to 2020 to 2021). Turning to the overall study: The cohort included three men and a couple of women between 18 and 49 years of age. For each donor, three plates each were used for CD4 naive and CD4 memory, two plates were used for CD8 naive, and one plate was used for CD8 memory. To estimate repertoire size and how much clonotypes are shared between individuals, the study performed deep sequencing of blood TCR repertoires from a handful of healthy adults. To increase sequencing depth and limit assay-specific biases, different laboratories used diverse techniques to prepare libraries and sequence TCR repertoires. Between about 0.8 and 9 billion PBMCs per donor were obtained by leukapheresis.

A remark on this clone: The antigen it recognizes is unknown. No clone much larger than this one lies a single base away; base qualities are absent.

Paper-wide results and their limitations: Compared with non-shared clonotypes, clonotypes shared by all four sorted-subset donors had higher generation probabilities. Because the study included a small number of donors, the genetic and exposure-history diversity represented was limited. Naive subsets generally had larger estimated clonotype richness than memory subsets did. Pairwise subsampling led to the expectation that sequencing depth would affect the degree of clonotype sharing among donors. Even with the large sequencing depth, rarefaction of the sorted-subset datasets indicated that sequencing was incomplete. Across four donors, approximately 4.6% of naive CD4, approximately 3.6% of naive CD8, roughly 2.3% of memory CD4, and about 0.4% of memory CD8 clonotypes were shared. Sampling was restricted to blood, and TCR repertoires in tissue are likely to differ from TCR repertoires in blood.

TCR CDR3 regions were amplified from genomic DNA by multiplex PCR using the deep immunoSEQ assay. Extracted genomic DNA from each cell subset was spread evenly across all wells of several immunoSEQ 96-well plates, with each plate serving as a replicate. For sorted subsets, around 0.2 ug of genomic DNA, equivalent to some 30,000 T cell genomes, went into each replicate PCR. Purified libraries were quantified with a Qubit 3.0 fluorometer, sized on a Bioanalyzer 2100, and re-quantified with the KAPA Library Quantification kit. Every immunoSEQ 96-well plate was sequenced on a separate single-read 150-cycle Illumina NextSeq 550 flow cell. Under the source paper's analysis protocol: Because only junctional sequences without quality scores were contained in the immunoSEQ output, filtering matching that applied to full-length reads could not be performed. Sequences were annotated with PyIR, a Python wrapper for IgBLAST v1.9, using IMGT germline references to assign V/J genes and CDR3. Any read was removed if the V/J assignment was weak (E-value above 1e-6), the CDR3 was missing, or the read contained stop codons, out-of-frame junctions, or ambiguous translated residues. V3J clonotypes were defined as sequences sharing an identical inferred V gene, J gene, and CDR3 amino acid sequence. Percentage overlap between repertoires was calculated by dividing the number of shared unique clonotypes by the size of the smaller repertoire. RTK rarefaction, the Chao1 estimator, and Recon v2.1 estimates of unobserved clonotypes were used to assess repertoire richness. OLGA was used to compute generation probabilities for all TCRbeta clonotypes that the gDNA method yielded from four donors. The source is immuneACCESS, and TCRdb retained only in-frame sequences with V and J called. Part of the clones is not carried over; for the studies checked, unresolved V genes explain less than half of this, and the remainder is unexplained. The DNA was the basis for D and trimming; V, J and clone size are from that table. The sample includes 1.6 million or so clones, with 98% observed a single time. Together, the top ten hold over 0.3% of the sample.

The CDR1 and CDR2 encoded by the germline V gene are MDHEN and SYDVKM. The germline ends are 14 bases apart after V is trimmed by 8 bases and J by 4 bases. Including cysteine and phenylalanine, the CDR3 has 13 amino acids. Only the CDR3 DNA is retained, 39 bases long and in frame from the first base. The donors were healthy, HIV-negative adults who had no recently reported acute infections or vaccinations. Only Caucasian adults living in Nashville, Tennessee, USA were represented among the donors. Magnetic negative selection was used to enrich CD4+ T cells, after which naive cells were positively selected on CD45RA and the negative fraction became the memory subset. After blood collection by leukapheresis, PBMCs were isolated using Ficoll-Histopaque density gradient centrifugation and then cryopreserved in the vapor phase of liquid nitrogen. Purity and quantity of every magnetically sorted T cell population were checked by analytical flow cytometry. Genomic DNA was isolated from every sorted fraction and measured by UV absorbance on a Nanodrop 2000c.

Sequencing used naive CD4+ T cells sorted from blood. Interpreted using the paper, the cell subset or site label stands for: CD45RA+ positively selected. This receptor was obtained from a man aged 25-45 years in good health. The rearranged chain carries TRBV28 and TRBJ1-2, with TRBD1 perhaps the D gene, on 6 matching bases. CDR3 region: CASGGGRLYGYTF. The DNA sequence is given as TGTGCCAGCGGGGGGGGCCGACTCTATGGCTACACCTTC.